This TCR beta chain was sequenced during a study of vaccination and CD4 T cells after COVID-19. Treatment meaning: approximately 10-day PBMC culture with coronavirus spike peptide pools or control peptides (ViraFEST assay). Researchers collected the unexposed donor's CD4+ T cells before the COVID-19 pandemic (2011-2018). Researchers used the Oncomine TCR Beta short-read assay to sequence DNA from cultured CD4+ T cells. TCRdb re-called the PCR reads with MiXCR, one entry per CDR3 protein. The sample has about 7,200 distinct CDR3 sequences; about 33% are singletons. Germline CDR1 reads SGHVS; CDR2 reads FNYEAQ. The CDR3 sequence is 13 residues long. Of note for this clonotype: Antigen unknown.

The sequencing sample was made of CD4+ T cells from blood, cultured in vitro. This sequence was found in a human donor in good health. This rearrangement joins TRBV7-6 to TRBJ2-1, with 10 bases that match TRBD2. CDR3 region: CAIASGSQNEQFF. For the CDR3, the DNA is TGTGCGATCGCTAGCGGGAGCCAGAATGAGCAGTTCTTC.